This entry lists 4 T cell receptor beta chains sequenced from one sample in a study of T cell responses to AZD1222 COVID-19 vaccine. TCRdb's table, derived via immunoSEQ multiplex PCR, lists solely in-frame clones and lacks some. Altogether about 140,000 clones are present, 80% to 95% being singletons, with the ten largest covering 4% to 5.5%. This specimen consisted of peripheral blood, obtained on day 0 of AZD1222 vaccination. Every receptor here comes from an adult in good health.

This clone appeared a single time. This chain joins TRBV18 and TRBJ2-2; 7 bases match TRBD1. This CDR3 is 14 amino acids long. With 3 bases clipped from V and 6 bases from J, the junction kept 4 bases outside the gene matches. The germline V gene has CDR1 KGHSH and CDR2 LQKENI. The CDR3 DNA reads TGTGCCAGCTCACCGTCAGGGGGTGCCGGGGAGCTGTTTTTT. Encoded protein: CASSPSGGAGELFF. Complete variable domain (other parts from reference TRBV18 and TRBJ2-2): NAGVMQNPRHLVRRRGQEARLRCSPMKGHSHVYWYRQLPEEGLKFMVYLQKENIIDESGMPKERFSAEFPKEGPSILRIQQVVRGDSAAYFCASSPSGGAGELFFGEGSRLTVL.

The genes are TRBV28 and TRBJ2-1; 7 bases are a match to TRBD2. V shed 6 bases, J shed 3 bases, and the junction held 5 bases outside the gene matches. Germline V gene lookup returns CDR1 MDHEN and CDR2 SYDVKM. The CDR3 totals 14 residues. The CDR3 DNA is TGTGCCAGCAGCCTAGGGACTAACTACAATGAGCAGTTCTTC. Its protein product is CASSLGTNYNEQFF.

This chain connects TRBV7-2 to TRBJ2-7; 8 nucleotides agree with TRBD1. CDR1 is SGHTA, CDR2 FQGNSA, per germline. The CDR3 is made up of 14 amino acids. Losses at the gene ends were 7 bases for V and 2 bases for J; bases not matched to a gene: 7. The CDR3 coding sequence is TGTGCCAGCACCGCGGACAGGGACACCTACGAGCAGTACTTC. Its translation: CASTADRDTYEQYF.

The chain uses TRBV5-5 and TRBJ2-2; D remains ambiguous. CDR1 is SGHKS and CDR2 is YYEKEE in the germline V gene (reference sequence). The CDR3 covers 15 residues. V lost 5 bases and J lost 6, with 17 bases in between. CDR3 nucleotides: TGTGCCAGCAGTTTTGGTTCTATGTTACCCGGGGAGCTGTTTTTT. Its protein is CASSFGSMLPGELFF.